The clone carrying this T cell receptor beta chain was counted at least ten times. This entry belongs to a study of CD8 T cells in ankylosing spondylitis. TCRdb recomputed calls from the 5' RACE reads with MiXCR, one row per CDR3 protein. Of over 100,000 distinct CDR3 sequences in the sample, roughly 7.3% were seen once. V lost 4 bases and J lost 2; bases outside the gene matches: 5. Germline lookup yields CDR1 SQVTM and CDR2 ANQGSEA. The length of the CDR3 is 14 residues. This chain joins TRBV29-1 and TRBJ2-7, with TRBD1 matching over 10 bases. The clonotype comes from a male donor with ankylosing spondylitis or in good health (not recorded which). Sequenced material: blood, either unsorted or a sorted T cell fraction (not recorded which). The CDR3 is CSVGSGQGAYEQYF. DNA for the CDR3: TGCAGCGTTGGTTCCGGACAGGGGGCCTACGAGCAGTACTTC.